The entry that follows covers one T cell receptor (beta chain) sequence. The CDR3 has 13 residues. Germline CDR1 ENHRY, CDR2 SYGVKD. The V and J ends lost 6 bases and 0 bases respectively, with 5 bases between them. The data originate from a study of T cell changes during pregnancy in multiple sclerosis. Generated by immunoSEQ multiplex PCR, the TCRdb table keeps only in-frame clones and is missing some. Altogether about 60,000 clones are present, 90% to 97% being singletons, with the ten largest covering around 2.5%. This sequence originates from a female donor with multiple sclerosis, enrolled in a pregnancy study. The gene calls are TRBV10-3 and TRBJ1-4; tentative D call: TRBD1 (5 bases). This material consisted of CD8+ T cells from peripheral blood mononuclear cells, taken after pregnancy. In nucleotides, the CDR3 is TGTGCCATCAGAGGGGCAACTAATGAAAAACTGTTTTTT. This encodes CAIRGATNEKLFF.